This T cell receptor beta chain was identified in a study of shared clonotypes between healthy human individuals. There are 15 residues in the CDR3. CDR1 and CDR2 from the germline V gene are WNHNN and SYGVQD (reference sequence). V dropped 3 bases and J dropped 6 bases, with 14 bases sitting between them. The repertoire was sequenced with immunoSEQ multiplex PCR; TCRdb's copy has only in-frame clones and lacks some. The table includes 980,000 or so clones, approximately 80% detected once. The V gene is TRBV10-1, the J gene TRBJ2-2; D is perhaps TRBD1 or TRBD2 (5 bases each). Sequenced input: memory CD4+ T cells sorted from blood. As for subset: CD45RA-negative fraction. This sequence originates from a man aged 18 to 29 in good health. This chain's CDR3 is CASSDSSVGAGELFF. CDR3 nucleotides: TGCGCCAGCAGTGATAGTTCAGTGGGGGCCGGGGAGCTGTTTTTT.